This T cell receptor (beta chain) was captured in a study of blood T cell repertoires in COVID-19. On the study more broadly: Samples taken during acute and convalescent COVID-19 were collected in the United States, Italy and Spain. In each case, the material was cDNA or gDNA derived from T cells, B-cell-depleted T cells, or PBMCs.

This CDR3 comprises 13 residues. Germline V lookup: CDR1 MDHEN, CDR2 SYDVKM. V shed 4 bases and J shed 4 bases, with 10 bases lying between them. TCRdb's table, derived via immunoSEQ multiplex PCR, lists solely in-frame clones and lacks some. The table shows some 120,000 clones, with more than 70% occurring only once. The TCR originated in a man aged 65-85 years with acute or convalescent COVID-19. Sequenced: peripheral blood. The V gene is TRBV28, the J gene TRBJ1-1, with unresolved D. CDR3 in amino acids: CASSSWGGTEAFF. The CDR3 DNA sequence: TGTGCCAGCAGTTCGTGGGGAGGCACTGAAGCTTTCTTT.